This TCR beta chain was profiled in a study of T cells in Graves' hyperthyroidism and ophthalmopathy. The CDR3 regions of TCR beta were amplified from RNA transcripts. First-round RT-PCR targeting the TCR CDR3 was performed with the HTBI primer set. TCRdb used MiXCR to reprocess the multiplex PCR reads, holding one entry per CDR3 protein. The data show 650,000 to 750,000 distinct CDR3 sequences, about 15% seen once. This clonotype has a handful of counts. At one of its ends the junction is not consistent with the germline gene, which may arise from a read error. The CDR3 totals 13 residues. Germline V gene data show CDR1 as SEHNR and CDR2 as FQNEAQ (reference sequence).

This chain joins TRBV7-9 and TRBJ1-1; D is possibly TRBD1 (5 bases). This sequence originates from a woman younger than 35 with Graves' hyperthyroidism. Specimen: blood. The CDR3, as DNA: TGTGCCAGCAGCCGGGGACGGAACGCTGAAGCTTTCTTT. Amino acid sequence: CASSRGRNAEAFF.